These 10 T cell receptor beta chains share one sample of origin, sequenced in a study of OX40 agonist ivuxolimab in advanced cancers. Sequencing was performed with immunoSEQ multiplex PCR; in TCRdb, only in-frame clones are kept and a portion is missing. The sample records tens of thousands of clones, around nine tenths being singletons. Sequenced material: CD4+ or CD8+ T cells sorted from blood, taken in a trial of the OX40 agonist ivuxolimab. These TCRs come from an adult with an advanced solid tumor such as melanoma, head and neck, liver or kidney cancer.

The V call is TRBV6-5, the J call TRBJ2-3, with D possibly TRBD1 on 6 matching bases. Germline V CDR1 and CDR2: MNHEY, SVGAGI. V shed 2 bases and J shed 0 bases, with 9 bases lying between them. The CDR3 has 15 residues. The DNA of the CDR3 is TGTGCCAGCAGTTACACGAGGGGGAGCACAGATACGCAGTATTTT. Translated: CASSYTRGSTDTQYF.

The chain links TRBV4-2 to TRBJ2-3, with 11 nucleotides matching TRBD2. The CDR3 contains 16 residues. Germline V CDR1 and CDR2: LGHNA, YNFKEQ. With 4 bases clipped from V and 1 base from J, the junction kept 4 bases outside the gene matches. DNA of the CDR3: TGTGCCAGCAGCCTCGGGACTAGCGGTCGCACAGATACGCAGTATTTT. Protein product: CASSLGTSGRTDTQYF.

The CDR3: CASSRDGSKETQYF. The CDR3 DNA is TGTGCCAGTTCCCGGGACGGGAGCAAAGAGACCCAGTACTTC. The gene calls are TRBV27 and TRBJ2-5; a possible D gene is TRBD2 (6 bases). CDR1 is MNHEY, CDR2 SMNVEV, per germline (reference sequence). This CDR3 is built from 14 residues. Trimming pared 9 bases from V and 3 bases from J, leaving 17 bases between.

The chain links TRBV7-3 to TRBJ2-1; a weak D match, TRBD1 (6 bases). The V gene's germline CDR1 is SGHTA and CDR2 FQGTGA. V was cut by 2 bases and J by 15 bases, with 23 bases left in between. CDR3 size: 15 residues. This CDR3 is CASSLLGVGSRGLFF. CDR3 nucleotides: TGTGCCAGCAGCTTACTGGGGGTAGGAAGCAGGGGCCTGTTCTTC. Full variable domain (rest looked up from reference TRBV7-3 and TRBJ2-1): GAGVSQTPSNKVTEKGKYVELRCDPISGHTALYWYRQSLGQGPEFLIYFQGTGAADDSGLPNDRFFAVRPEGSVSTLKIQRTERGDSAVYLCASSLLGVGSRGLFFGPGTRLTVL.

This chain uses TRBV5-1 with TRBJ1-1, with D maybe TRBD1 (6 bases). CDR3 length: 15 residues. V lost 0 bases, J lost 6 bases, and 15 bases lay in between. The V gene's germline CDR1 is SGHRS and CDR2 YFSETQ. CDR3 in DNA: TGCGCCAGCAGCTTGGCCGGGGGGGGCCCGCCTGAAGCTTTCTTT. Residues: CASSLAGGGPPEAFF.

The CDR3 here is CASSLSPVGTEAFF. The CDR3 bases are TGTGCCAGCAGCTTATCTCCAGTTGGAACTGAAGCTTTCTTT. This chain connects TRBV7-2 to TRBJ1-1, with D unclear. The ends were cut back, 2 bases at V and 5 bases at J, with 12 bases in the middle. The CDR3 is 14 amino acids. CDR1 and CDR2 (germline): SGHTA, FQGNSA.

In its sample, this clone was seen once. A read error may account for a junction end that differs from germline. This rearrangement joins TRBV29-1 to TRBJ1-2; D is uncertain. Germline V gene data show CDR1 as SQVTM and CDR2 as ANQGSEA. The CDR3 spans 13 residues. The CDR3 reads CSVHRESNYGYTF. DNA for the CDR3: TGCAGCGTCCACAGAGAATCTAACTATGGTTACACCTTC.

This chain connects TRBV7-9 to TRBJ1-1; D call uncertain. Deletions cut 1 base from V and 1 base from J, with 4 bases between. Germline V gives CDR1 SEHNR, CDR2 FQNEAQ (reference sequence). CDR3 length: 13 residues. Written as DNA, the CDR3 is TGTGCCAGCAGCTTAGGGGCGAACACTGAAGCTTTCTTT. Translating gives CASSLGANTEAFF.

This rearrangement joins TRBV6-4 to TRBJ2-2; D possibly corresponds to TRBD1 (6 bases). V shed 6 bases and J shed 6 bases, with 11 bases lying between them. The CDR3 contains 13 residues. Germline CDR1 is MRHNA and CDR2 is SNTAGT. CDR3 bases: TGTGCCAGCAGATCCCAGGGGTCCGGGGAGCTGTTTTTT. Amino acids: CASRSQGSGELFF.

This rearrangement joins TRBV6-1 to TRBJ2-7; D gene uncertain. V was shortened by 5 bases and J by 3 bases, with 14 bases between the two germline ends. This CDR3 is built from 14 residues. Looked up from germline, CDR1 is MNHNS and CDR2 is SASEGT. The CDR3 reads CASSIEWRLYEQYF. In nucleotides, the CDR3 is TGTGCCAGCAGTATTGAATGGAGACTCTACGAGCAGTACTTC.